Below are 28 T cell receptor beta chains sequenced from a single sample in a study of T cells in Graves' hyperthyroidism and ophthalmopathy. The CDR3 regions of TCR beta were amplified from RNA transcripts. Using the HTBI primer set, a first-round RT-PCR was run on the TCR CDR3. One entry per CDR3 protein results from TCRdb running MiXCR on the multiplex PCR reads. The repertoire has about 540,000 distinct CDR3 sequences, around 46% of them found once; the top ten carry 6.5% to 9%. What was sequenced was peripheral blood or thyroid tissue (not recorded which). Source of these receptors: a woman younger than 35 with Graves' hyperthyroidism.

The chain employs TRBV20-1 and TRBJ2-7; D is possibly TRBD1 (6 bases). With 3 bases removed from V and 3 bases from J, the gap between germline ends came to 18 bases. CDR1 is DFQATT, CDR2 SNEGSKA, per germline (reference sequence). The length of the CDR3 is 15 residues. CDR3 in DNA: TGCAGTGCTAGCCGCTCTTCGCAGGGGAGCTACGAGCAGTACTTC. Protein sequence: CSASRSSQGSYEQYF.

This chain uses TRBV6-5 with TRBJ2-6; 13 bases align to TRBD2. Trimming cost V 4 bases and J 0 bases; bases outside gene matches: 9. Germline V lookup: CDR1 MNHEY, CDR2 SVGAGI. The CDR3 loop spans 20 amino acids. In DNA, the CDR3 is TGTGCCAGCAGTTCCCCCTCGGGACTAGCGGGAACCTCTGGGGCCAACGTCCTGACTTTC. It yields the protein CASSSPSGLAGTSGANVLTF.

This chain joins TRBV5-6 and TRBJ1-5; no firm D call. This CDR3 contains 14 residues. Trimming left V 0 bases short and J 6 bases short, with 10 bases between. Germline CDR1 and CDR2: SGHDT and YYEEEE. This chain's CDR3 is CASSLGPDGQPQHF. CDR3 DNA: TGTGCCAGCAGCTTGGGGCCGGATGGTCAGCCCCAGCATTTT.

This clonotype has ten or more counts. V gene TRBV7-2 combines with J gene TRBJ2-7; the D is unclear. The length of the CDR3 is 13 residues. Trimming pared 5 bases from V and 8 bases from J, leaving 16 bases between. The germline V gene encodes CDR1 SGHTA and CDR2 FQGNSA. The CDR3 DNA is TGTGCCAGCAGCCCATCAAAGTTGGGCCAGCAGTACTTC. Translated: CASSPSKLGQQYF.

This clonotype was seen a handful of times. V is TRBV6-6 and J is TRBJ2-7, with TRBD1 as a possible D gene (5 bases). Germline V gene data show CDR1 as MNHNY and CDR2 as SVGAGI (reference sequence). Trimming removed 6 bases from V and 2 bases from J, with 11 bases in between. The CDR3 covers 13 residues. The CDR3 spells CASRSGMTYEQYF. The CDR3, as DNA: TGTGCCAGCAGATCAGGGATGACCTACGAGCAGTACTTC.

The sample holds a few counts of this clonotype. The chain links TRBV2 to TRBJ2-7; D may be TRBD1 (6 bases). In germline, CDR1 is SNHLY, CDR2 FYNNEI. With 3 bases removed from V and 3 bases from J, the gap between germline ends came to 15 bases. This CDR3 has 15 residues. The CDR3 reads CASSDGAGENYEQYF. The CDR3 bases are TGTGCCAGCAGTGATGGTGCAGGGGAGAACTACGAGCAGTACTTC.

This clonotype has ten or more counts. The V call is TRBV15, the J call TRBJ1-5; D uncertain. V gave up 0 bases and J gave up 0 bases, with 9 bases separating them. The germline V gene encodes CDR1 LNHNV and CDR2 YYDKDF (reference sequence). There are 16 residues in the CDR3. The CDR3 DNA is TGTGCCACCAGCAGAGATTTCGGGGATAGCAATCAGCCCCAGCATTTT. The encoded protein is CATSRDFGDSNQPQHF.

This clonotype appeared once. The rearrangement joins TRBV5-6 to TRBJ2-5; 8 nucleotides align to TRBD2. Germline-derived CDR1 and CDR2 are SGHDT and YYEEEE. V lost 3 bases, J lost 7 bases, and 14 bases stayed unmatched. This CDR3 comprises 16 residues. CDR3 residues: CASSSRHRGGLGTQYF. As DNA, the CDR3 is TGTGCCAGCAGCTCAAGGCACCGGGGGGGGCTGGGGACCCAGTACTTC.

This clonotype has just a few counts. The chain carries TRBV29-1 and TRBJ2-7; the D is unclear. Germline CDR1 reads SQVTM; CDR2 reads ANQGSEA. V lost 0 bases, J lost 1 base, and 7 bases lay in between. This CDR3 has 13 amino acids. CDR3 sequence (DNA): TGCAGCGTTGAAGATGTGGGGTCCTACGAGCAGTACTTC. Translated: CSVEDVGSYEQYF.

This chain connects TRBV11-2 to TRBJ1-3, with 10 positions matching TRBD1. The V and J ends lost 0 bases and 3 bases, in that order; junction bases with no gene match: 2. This CDR3 is 16 amino acids long. Looked up from germline, CDR1 is SGHAT and CDR2 is FQNNGV. The CDR3 protein is CASSLEGQGIGNTIYF. The CDR3 nucleotides are TGTGCCAGCAGCTTAGAGGGACAGGGGATTGGAAACACCATATATTTT.

This chain joins TRBV15 and TRBJ1-6; D is possibly TRBD1 (5 bases). This CDR3 spans 16 amino acids. V lost 3 bases to trimming and J lost 5 bases, with 14 bases between them. Germline V gene lookup returns CDR1 LNHNV and CDR2 YYDKDF (reference sequence). CDR3 sequence (DNA): TGTGCCACCAGCAGCCCGGACACCGGCGATAATTCACCCCTCCACTTT. It encodes CATSSPDTGDNSPLHF.

The CDR3 DNA reads as TGCGCCAGCAGCTTCTATAGCGGGAGTTACGAGCAGTACTTC. This encodes CASSFYSGSYEQYF. V gene TRBV5-1 combines with J gene TRBJ2-7; 9 bases agree with TRBD2. The CDR3 sequence is 14 residues long. Germline assignment: CDR1 SGHRS and CDR2 YFSETQ. Germline trimming cut 2 bases from V and 4 bases from J; bases unmatched to any gene: 4.

This chain joins TRBV6-1 and TRBJ1-2; TRBD1 is a possible D gene (6 bases). Per germline, CDR1 MNHNS and CDR2 SASEGT. This CDR3 contains 15 residues. V was shortened by 0 bases and J by 8 bases, with 16 bases between the two germline ends. The CDR3 DNA reads TGTGCCAGCAGTGAAGCGCTTCTGGACAGTCACGGCTACACCTTC. It encodes CASSEALLDSHGYTF.

This chain joins TRBV7-2 and TRBJ2-5; D gene unclear. The germline V gene has CDR1 SGHTA and CDR2 FQGNSA. The CDR3 contains 16 residues. Trimming removed 1 base at V and 4 bases at J, with 16 bases between. The DNA of the CDR3 is TGTGCCAGCAGCTTAGGGGTACAGTCTTTTGGAGAGACCCAGTACTTC. Translated, it gives CASSLGVQSFGETQYF.

The chain combines TRBV20-1 with TRBJ1-2; 7 bases align to TRBD1. This CDR3 region has 17 residues. The V gene end was trimmed by 1 base and the J gene end by 0 bases; junction bases not matched to a gene: 11. CDR1 is DFQATT and CDR2 is SNEGSKA in the germline V gene (reference sequence). Written as DNA, the CDR3 is TGCAGTGCTAGAGCACCGGGACAGCAAAAGGCTAACTATGGCTACACCTTC. It translates to CSARAPGQQKANYGYTF.

A remark on this clonotype: One end of the junction is discordant with germline, which a read error may explain. CDR3 bases: TGCGCCAGCAGCCAAGAAAGGACAGGGGGCAATTCACCCCTCCACTTT. It is translated as CASSQERTGGNSPLHF. The V and J genes are TRBV7-2 and TRBJ1-6; 11 bases agree with TRBD1. Germline CDR1 is SGHTA and CDR2 is FQGNSA. There are 16 residues in the CDR3.

This clonotype has only a few counts. This chain uses TRBV7-9 with TRBJ2-2; D possibly corresponds to TRBD1 (6 bases). Trimming pared 4 bases from V and 1 base from J, leaving 13 bases between. Germline loops: CDR1 SEHNR, CDR2 FQNEAQ (reference sequence). The CDR3 length is 16 residues. Written as DNA, the CDR3 is TGTGCCAGCAGCTCCCGGACAGAGATGAACACCGGGGAGCTGTTTTTT. Its protein is CASSSRTEMNTGELFF.

The chain has TRBV20-1 and TRBJ2-5; D is ambiguous. Germline V gene data show CDR1 as DFQATT and CDR2 as SNEGSKA (reference sequence). The CDR3 runs to 15 residues. The V gene lost 0 bases and the J gene lost 4 bases, with 15 bases spanning the gap. The CDR3 nucleotides read TGCAGTGCTAGAGATTTGGAGTCCCCCAGAGAGACCCAGTACTTC. It is translated as CSARDLESPRETQYF.

This clonotype was picked up one time. The V gene is TRBV2, the J gene TRBJ1-4, with D maybe TRBD1 (6 bases). The germline V and J ends were trimmed by 8 bases and 6 bases, with 16 bases remaining between them. The CDR3 sequence is 14 residues long. In germline, CDR1 is SNHLY, CDR2 FYNNEI. CDR3 in amino acids: CASGLTGRDEKLFF. CDR3 bases: TGTGCCAGCGGCCTTACAGGGCGTGATGAAAAACTGTTTTTT.

This clonotype was seen only a few times. This chain uses TRBV15 with TRBJ2-5; unclear D gene. The V gene's germline CDR1 is LNHNV and CDR2 YYDKDF (reference sequence). The CDR3 sequence is 13 residues long. Trimming shortened V by 1 base and J by 7 bases, and 10 bases separated the two germline ends. DNA for the CDR3: TGTGCCACCAGCAGAGTGGTGGGATCGACCCAGTACTTC. It specifies CATSRVVGSTQYF.

Comments on this clonotype: Sequence at one end of the junction differs from germline and may be a read error. The gene calls are TRBV5-1 and TRBJ1-2, with no clear D. Germline V CDR1 and CDR2: SGHRS, YFSETQ. The CDR3 runs 15 residues. The CDR3 spells CASSLEGHTNYGYTF. CDR3 nucleotide sequence: TGTGCCAGCAGCTTGGAGGGTCATACAAACTATGGCTACACCTTC.

This clonotype was recorded at least ten times. This chain links TRBV2 with TRBJ1-1; no definite D call. The CDR3 is 15 amino acids. In germline, CDR1 is SNHLY, CDR2 FYNNEI. V was trimmed by 2 bases and J by 0 bases, leaving 10 bases between them. The CDR3 sequence: CASSETVNMNTEAFF. The DNA for the CDR3 is TGTGCCAGCAGTGAAACGGTGAACATGAACACTGAAGCTTTCTTT.

The sample holds a few counts of this clonotype. The CDR3 spells CASSFQDRNTEAFF. The CDR3 DNA is TGTGCCAGCAGTTTCCAAGACAGGAACACTGAAGCTTTCTTT. This chain uses TRBV2 with TRBJ1-1, with TRBD1 as a possible D gene (5 bases). The CDR3 extends over 14 amino acids. V shed 5 bases and J shed 1 base, with 11 bases lying between them. CDR1 is SNHLY, CDR2 FYNNEI, per germline.

This clonotype appeared a few times. This rearrangement joins TRBV7-9 to TRBJ1-2; 8 nucleotides align to TRBD1. Germline-derived CDR1 and CDR2 are SEHNR and FQNEAQ (reference sequence). V lost 5 bases and J lost 4; bases outside the gene matches: 12. The CDR3 spans 16 residues. The CDR3 DNA reads as TGTGCCAGCAGCACCGCCGGGACAGGCTTTTTCTATGGCTACACCTTC. Translated: CASSTAGTGFFYGYTF.

This clonotype was detected many times. The genes are TRBV2 and TRBJ1-4; weak D call: TRBD1 (5 bases). The CDR3 has 13 residues. CDR1 and CDR2 (germline): SNHLY, FYNNEI. V gave up 2 bases and J gave up 8 bases, with 9 bases separating them. CDR3 amino acids: CASSEQGVEKLFF. CDR3 sequence (DNA): TGTGCCAGCAGTGAACAGGGAGTCGAAAAACTGTTTTTT.

This clonotype occurred many times. The V gene is TRBV19, the J gene TRBJ2-7; 8 nucleotides line up with TRBD1. Trimming cost V 3 bases and J 6 bases; bases outside gene matches: 4. Germline V gene sequence: CDR1 LNHDA, CDR2 SQIVND (reference sequence). This CDR3 is built from 13 residues. The CDR3 loop reads CASSIRDRTEQYF. Written as DNA, the CDR3 is TGTGCCAGTAGTATCCGGGACAGGACCGAGCAGTACTTC.

Ten or more counts support this clonotype. J is TRBJ1-5 and V is TRBV2; the match to TRBD1 covers 7 bases. The trim removed 6 bases at V and 7 bases at J, leaving 6 bases unmatched. The CDR3 totals 13 residues. The germline V gene has CDR1 SNHLY and CDR2 FYNNEI. Here the CDR3 DNA reads TGTGCCAGCAGGGAGACAGGGCCACAGCCCCAGCATTTT. Translation: CASRETGPQPQHF.

The gene calls are TRBV19 and TRBJ1-1, with 9 nucleotides matching TRBD1. V trimming: 2 bases; J trimming: 4 bases; junction bases outside the gene matches: 8. CDR1 is LNHDA, CDR2 SQIVND, per germline (reference sequence). The CDR3 runs 16 residues. CDR3 protein: CASSISGQGLSTEAFF. The CDR3, as DNA: TGTGCCAGTAGTATATCGGGACAGGGTTTGAGCACTGAAGCTTTCTTT.